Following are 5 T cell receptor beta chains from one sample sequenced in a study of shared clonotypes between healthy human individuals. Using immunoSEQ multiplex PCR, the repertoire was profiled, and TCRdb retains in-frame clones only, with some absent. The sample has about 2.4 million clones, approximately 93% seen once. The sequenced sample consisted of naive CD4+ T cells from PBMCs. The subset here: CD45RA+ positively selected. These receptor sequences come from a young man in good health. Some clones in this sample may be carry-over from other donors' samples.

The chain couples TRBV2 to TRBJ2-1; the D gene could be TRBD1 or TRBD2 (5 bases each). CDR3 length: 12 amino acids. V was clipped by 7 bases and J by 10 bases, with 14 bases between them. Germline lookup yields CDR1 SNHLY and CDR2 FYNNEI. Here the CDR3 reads CASTRGVGEQFF. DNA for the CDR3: TGTGCCAGCACAAGGGGAGTAGGGGAGCAGTTCTTC.

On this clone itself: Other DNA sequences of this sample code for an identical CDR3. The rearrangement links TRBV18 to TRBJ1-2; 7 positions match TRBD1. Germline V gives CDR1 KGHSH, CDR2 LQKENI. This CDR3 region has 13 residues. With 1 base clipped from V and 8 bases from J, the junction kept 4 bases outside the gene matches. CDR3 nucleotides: TGTGCCAGCTCACCACAGGGGGCGCGGGGCTACACCTTC. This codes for CASSPQGARGYTF.

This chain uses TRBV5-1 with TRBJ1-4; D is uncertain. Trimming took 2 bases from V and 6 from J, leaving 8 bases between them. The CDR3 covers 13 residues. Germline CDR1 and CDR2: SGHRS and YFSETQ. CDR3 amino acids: CASSLMADEKLFF. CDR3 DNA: TGCGCCAGCAGCTTAATGGCAGATGAAAAACTGTTTTTT.

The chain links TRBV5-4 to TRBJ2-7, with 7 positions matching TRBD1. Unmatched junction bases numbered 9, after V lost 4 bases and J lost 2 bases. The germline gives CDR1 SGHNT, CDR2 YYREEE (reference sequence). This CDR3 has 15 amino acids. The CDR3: CASSLLGTATYEQYF. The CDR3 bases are TGTGCCAGCAGCCTTCTAGGGACAGCAACCTACGAGCAGTACTTC.

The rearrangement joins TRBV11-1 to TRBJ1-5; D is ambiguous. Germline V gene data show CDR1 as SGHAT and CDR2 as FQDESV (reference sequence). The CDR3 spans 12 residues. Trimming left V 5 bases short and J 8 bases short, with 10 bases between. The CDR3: CASSPPQEPQHF. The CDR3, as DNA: TGTGCCAGCAGCCCACCTCAGGAGCCCCAGCATTTT.